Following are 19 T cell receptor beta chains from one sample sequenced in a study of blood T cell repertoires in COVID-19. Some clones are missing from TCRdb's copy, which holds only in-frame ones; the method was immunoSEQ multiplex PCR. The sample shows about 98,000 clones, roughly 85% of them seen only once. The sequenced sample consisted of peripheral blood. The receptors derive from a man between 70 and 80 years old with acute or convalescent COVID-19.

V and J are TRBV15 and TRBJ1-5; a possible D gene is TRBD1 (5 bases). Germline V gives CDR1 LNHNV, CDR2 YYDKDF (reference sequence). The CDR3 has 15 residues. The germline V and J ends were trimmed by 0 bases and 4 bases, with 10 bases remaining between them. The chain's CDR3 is CATSREKTENQPQHF. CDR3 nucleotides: TGTGCCACCAGCAGAGAGAAGACAGAAAATCAGCCCCAGCATTTT.

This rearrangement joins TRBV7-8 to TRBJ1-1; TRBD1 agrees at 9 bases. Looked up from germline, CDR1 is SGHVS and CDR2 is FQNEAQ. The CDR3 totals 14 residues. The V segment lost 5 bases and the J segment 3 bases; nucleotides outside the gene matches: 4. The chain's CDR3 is CASSRRQGDTEAFF. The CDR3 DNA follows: TGTGCCAGCAGCCGGCGACAGGGGGACACTGAAGCTTTCTTT.

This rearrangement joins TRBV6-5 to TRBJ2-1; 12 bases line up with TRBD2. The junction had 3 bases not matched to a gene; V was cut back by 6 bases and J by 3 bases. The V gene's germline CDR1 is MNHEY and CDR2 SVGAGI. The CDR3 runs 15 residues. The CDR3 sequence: CASRTSGGVYNEQFF. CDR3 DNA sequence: TGTGCCAGCAGGACTAGCGGGGGCGTCTACAATGAGCAGTTCTTC.

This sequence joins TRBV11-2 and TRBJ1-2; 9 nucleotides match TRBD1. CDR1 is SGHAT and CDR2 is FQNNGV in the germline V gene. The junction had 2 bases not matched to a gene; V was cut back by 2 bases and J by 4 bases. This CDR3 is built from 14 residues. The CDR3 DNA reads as TGTGCCAGCAGCTTACAGACAGGGGGCTATGGCTACACCTTC. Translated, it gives CASSLQTGGYGYTF.

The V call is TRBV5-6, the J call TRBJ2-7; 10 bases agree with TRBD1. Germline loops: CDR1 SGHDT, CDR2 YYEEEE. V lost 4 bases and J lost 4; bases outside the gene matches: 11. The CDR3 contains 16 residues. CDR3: CASSPTTGGTWYEQYV. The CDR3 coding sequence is TGTGCCAGCAGCCCCACGACAGGGGGCACATGGTACGAGCAGTACGTC.

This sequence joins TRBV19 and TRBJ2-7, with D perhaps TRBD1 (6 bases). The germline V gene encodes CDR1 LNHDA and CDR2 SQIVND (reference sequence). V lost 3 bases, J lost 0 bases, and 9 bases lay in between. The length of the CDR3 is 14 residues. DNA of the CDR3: TGTGCCAGTAGTATGGTAGGGGGCTCCTACGAGCAGTACTTC. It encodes CASSMVGGSYEQYF.

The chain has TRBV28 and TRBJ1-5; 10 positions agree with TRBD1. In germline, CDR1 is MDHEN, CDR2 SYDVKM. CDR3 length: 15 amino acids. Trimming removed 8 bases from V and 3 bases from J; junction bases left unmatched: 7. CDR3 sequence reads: CASQRTGGSNQPQHF. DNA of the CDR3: TGTGCCAGCCAACGGACAGGGGGATCCAATCAGCCCCAGCATTTT.

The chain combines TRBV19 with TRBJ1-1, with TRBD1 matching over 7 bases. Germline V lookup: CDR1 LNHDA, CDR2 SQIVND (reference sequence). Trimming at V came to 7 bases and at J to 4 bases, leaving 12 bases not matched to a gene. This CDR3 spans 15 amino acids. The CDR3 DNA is TGTGCCAGTAAGACTCCCTCAGACAGGGCCACTGAAGCTTTCTTT. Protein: CASKTPSDRATEAFF.

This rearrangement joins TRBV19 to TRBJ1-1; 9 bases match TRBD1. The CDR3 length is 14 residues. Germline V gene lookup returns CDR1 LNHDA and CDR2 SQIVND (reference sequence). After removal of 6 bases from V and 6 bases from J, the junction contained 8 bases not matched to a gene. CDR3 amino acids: CASRGQGFFAEAFF. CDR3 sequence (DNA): TGTGCCAGTAGAGGACAGGGGTTTTTCGCTGAAGCTTTCTTT.

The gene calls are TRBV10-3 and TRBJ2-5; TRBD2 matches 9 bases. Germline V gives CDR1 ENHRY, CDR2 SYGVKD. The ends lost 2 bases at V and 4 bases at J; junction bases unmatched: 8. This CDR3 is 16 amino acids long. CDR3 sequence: CAISEPLAGAPETQYF. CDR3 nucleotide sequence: TGTGCCATCAGTGAGCCCTTAGCGGGGGCCCCAGAGACCCAGTACTTC.

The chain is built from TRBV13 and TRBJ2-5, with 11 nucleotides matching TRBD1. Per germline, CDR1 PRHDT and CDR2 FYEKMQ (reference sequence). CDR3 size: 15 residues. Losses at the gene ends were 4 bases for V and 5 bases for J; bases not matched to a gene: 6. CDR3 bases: TGTGCCAGCAGCTCCCTGGACAGGGGGCATGAGACCCAGTACTTC. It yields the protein CASSSLDRGHETQYF.

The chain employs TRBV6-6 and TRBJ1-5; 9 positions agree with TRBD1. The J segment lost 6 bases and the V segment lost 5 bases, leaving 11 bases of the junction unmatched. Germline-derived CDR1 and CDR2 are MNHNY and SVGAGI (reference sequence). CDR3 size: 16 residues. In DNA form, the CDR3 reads TGTGCCAGCAGTGGTGGGACAGGGTTTCTTAGTCAGCCCCAGCATTTT. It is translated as CASSGGTGFLSQPQHF.

This CDR3 reads CASSNAGGTRDTQYF. In DNA, the CDR3 is TGTGCCAGCTCAAATGCGGGGGGCACCAGGGATACGCAGTATTTT. This rearrangement joins TRBV18 to TRBJ2-3; 8 bases are shared with TRBD2. Germline values: CDR1 KGHSH, CDR2 LQKENI. After removal of 5 bases from V and 6 bases from J, the junction contained 10 bases not matched to a gene. The CDR3 covers 15 residues.

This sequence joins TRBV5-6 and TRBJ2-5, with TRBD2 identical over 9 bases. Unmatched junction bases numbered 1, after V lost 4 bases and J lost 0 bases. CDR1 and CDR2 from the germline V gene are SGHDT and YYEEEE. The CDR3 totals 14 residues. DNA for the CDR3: TGTGCCAGCAGCCGCGGGGGGGACCAAGAGACCCAGTACTTC. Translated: CASSRGGDQETQYF. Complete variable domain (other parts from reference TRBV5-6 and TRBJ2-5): DAGVTQSPTHLIKTRGQQVTLRCSPKSGHDTVSWYQQALGQGPQFIFQYYEEEERQRGNFPDRFSGHQFPNYSSELNVNALLLGDSALYLCASSRGGDQETQYFGPGTRLLVL.

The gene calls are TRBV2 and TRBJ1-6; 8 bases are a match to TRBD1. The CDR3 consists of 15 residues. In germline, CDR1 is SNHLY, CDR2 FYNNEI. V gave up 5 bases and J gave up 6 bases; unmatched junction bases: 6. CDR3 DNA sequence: TGTGCCAGCAGTCAACAGGGGGTTCGTAATTCACCCCTCCACTTT. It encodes CASSQQGVRNSPLHF.

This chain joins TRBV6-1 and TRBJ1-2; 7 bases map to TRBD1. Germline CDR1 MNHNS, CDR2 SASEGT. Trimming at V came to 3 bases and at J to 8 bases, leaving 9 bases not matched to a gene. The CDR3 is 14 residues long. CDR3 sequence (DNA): TGTGCCAGCAGTGACCCAGACAGGGTTATGGGCTACACCTTC. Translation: CASSDPDRVMGYTF.

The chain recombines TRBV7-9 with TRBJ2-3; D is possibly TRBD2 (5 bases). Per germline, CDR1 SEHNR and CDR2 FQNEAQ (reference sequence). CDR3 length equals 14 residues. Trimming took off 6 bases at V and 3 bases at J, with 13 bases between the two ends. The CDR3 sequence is CASRTWESTDTQYF. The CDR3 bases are TGTGCCAGCAGGACCTGGGAGTCGACAGATACGCAGTATTTT.

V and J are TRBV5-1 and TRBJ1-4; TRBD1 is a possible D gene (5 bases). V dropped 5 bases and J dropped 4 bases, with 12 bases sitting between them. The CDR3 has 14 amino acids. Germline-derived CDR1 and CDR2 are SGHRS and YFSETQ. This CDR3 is CASSIRGVNEKLFF. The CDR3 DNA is TGCGCCAGCAGTATCCGGGGGGTTAATGAAAAACTGTTTTTT.

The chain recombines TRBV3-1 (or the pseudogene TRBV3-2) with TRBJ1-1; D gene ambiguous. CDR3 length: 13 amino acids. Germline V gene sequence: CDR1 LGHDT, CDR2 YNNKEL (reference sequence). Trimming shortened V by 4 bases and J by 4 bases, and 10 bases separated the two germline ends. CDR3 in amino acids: CASSPRAGTEAFF. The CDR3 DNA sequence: TGTGCCAGCAGCCCCCGAGCCGGCACTGAAGCTTTCTTT.